The clone carrying this T cell receptor beta chain was seen a few times. Antigen specificity is unknown. This record comes from a study of regulatory T cells in long-lasting Graves disease. At the level of the study: Duration of antithyroid drug therapy among newly diagnosed Graves' patients was under 3 months.

The V segment lost 0 bases and the J segment 2 bases; nucleotides outside the gene matches: 4. Germline CDR1 and CDR2: LNHDA and SQIVND (reference sequence). The CDR3 loop spans 17 amino acids. General study points: For persistent Graves' patients, TCR diversity was lower than for newly diagnosed ones. Whereas new patients shared some 990 public clonotypes, persistent patients shared more, at under 3,500.

Both iRepertoire HTBI primers and Arm-PCR of CDR3 regions were used to build the TCR beta libraries. TCRdb reprocessed the multiplex PCR reads with MiXCR, giving one entry per CDR3 protein. The sample has 500,000 or so distinct CDR3 sequences; roughly 16% are singletons. Noted time point: newly diagnosed GD, antithyroid drugs for less than 3 months. The TCR library was made from RNA extracted from PBMCs. The same sample was also used in a study of T cells in Graves' hyperthyroidism and ophthalmopathy. That report adds: Researchers barred patients who had uncontrolled infection, other autoimmune disease, pregnancy or lactation.

This receptor was identified in a man aged 35 to 55 with Graves disease. V is TRBV19 and J is TRBJ2-2; 9 bases map to TRBD2. The sequencing used peripheral blood mononuclear cells (PBMCs), collected at new diagnosis, from a patient treated with antithyroid drugs. Here the CDR3 reads CASSIDATSGNTGELFF. CDR3 DNA sequence: TGTGCCAGTAGTATAGACGCGACTAGCGGAAACACCGGGGAGCTGTTTTTT.